These 22 T cell receptor beta chains originate from one sample sequenced in a study of immune evolution from preneoplasia to lung adenocarcinoma. The method was immunoSEQ multiplex PCR; TCRdb's version includes in-frame clones alone and lacks a portion of them. This sample yields around 6,300 clones, of which roughly 75% are seen a single time; around 9.1% belongs to the top ten. The material sequenced was FFPE lung adenocarcinoma in situ tissue. All receptors derive from a donor aged 70 or over with lung adenocarcinoma.

This clone came up a few times. An end of the junction differs from the germline gene, which may be a read error. The chain uses TRBV7-6 and TRBJ2-7, with TRBD1 as a possible D gene (6 bases). The CDR3 runs 12 residues. The germline V gene encodes CDR1 SGHVS and CDR2 FNYEAQ. CDR3 nucleotides: TGTGCCAGCAGCTTCCAGGGACACTCGCAGCACTTC. Amino acid sequence: CASSFQGHSQHF.

The chain recombines TRBV7-9 with TRBJ1-1, with D unresolved. The CDR3 extends over 13 amino acids. From germline, CDR1 is SEHNR and CDR2 FQNEAQ (reference sequence). Trimming cost V 2 bases and J 6 bases, with 10 bases left between them. As DNA, the CDR3 is TGTGCCAGCAGCTTATACTCTTATGCTGAAGCTTTCTTT. Its translation: CASSLYSYAEAFF.

The genes are TRBV6-5 and TRBJ2-3, with D perhaps TRBD2 (6 bases). There are 15 residues in the CDR3. The germline gives CDR1 MNHEY, CDR2 SVGAGI. Trimming stripped 0 bases from V and 5 bases from J, with 12 bases between. This CDR3 is CASSYSGGFGDTQYF. In DNA form, the CDR3 reads TGTGCCAGCAGTTACTCTGGGGGGTTCGGAGATACGCAGTATTTT.

In DNA, the CDR3 is TGTGCCAGCAGCCCGAGGACTAGCGACAAGACCCAGTACTTC. Amino acid sequence: CASSPRTSDKTQYF. This rearrangement joins TRBV28 to TRBJ2-5, with 9 bases matching TRBD2. The germline gives CDR1 MDHEN, CDR2 SYDVKM. The CDR3 sequence is 14 residues long. J was trimmed by 6 bases and V by 6 bases; bases with no gene match: 8.

This chain's CDR3 is CASGTGGLTEAFF. The DNA of the CDR3 is TGTGCCAGCGGGACAGGGGGCCTCACTGAAGCTTTCTTT. The J gene is TRBJ1-1, the V gene TRBV27; TRBD1 matches at 12 bases. J lost 4 bases, V lost 8 bases, and 2 bases had no gene match. The CDR3 contains 13 residues. CDR1 is MNHEY and CDR2 is SMNVEV in the germline V gene (reference sequence).

This clone was picked up a small number of times. This chain joins TRBV11-2 and TRBJ1-1, with a tentative D call TRBD1 (5 bases). With 4 bases removed from V and 1 base from J, the gap between germline ends came to 10 bases. The CDR3 runs 14 residues. Germline assignment: CDR1 SGHAT and CDR2 FQNNGV. The CDR3 DNA reads TGTGCCAGCAGCTCCTATGACAGGAACACTGAAGCTTTCTTT. Protein product: CASSSYDRNTEAFF.

The chain combines TRBV28 with TRBJ2-7; D uncertain. The CDR3 sequence is 10 residues long. The V gene lost 6 bases and the J gene lost 3 bases, with 3 bases spanning the gap. Looked up from germline, CDR1 is MDHEN and CDR2 is SYDVKM. The chain's CDR3 is CASSHYEQYF. The CDR3 region has the DNA TGTGCCAGCAGCCACTACGAGCAGTACTTC.

V gene TRBV19 combines with J gene TRBJ1-5; 8 bases fit TRBD1. V trimming: 4 bases; J trimming: 7 bases; junction bases outside the gene matches: 9. Germline V CDR1 and CDR2: LNHDA, SQIVND (reference sequence). CDR3 size: 15 residues. Here the CDR3 DNA reads TGTGCCAGTAGTAGGGACGCAGGGGGCTTCCAGCCCCAGCATTTT. The encoded protein is CASSRDAGGFQPQHF.

The rearrangement uses TRBV19 and TRBJ1-1; D gene uncertain. The V end lost 8 bases, the J end lost 3 bases, and 13 bases lay between the germline ends. This CDR3 region has 13 residues. Germline V gene sequence: CDR1 LNHDA, CDR2 SQIVND (reference sequence). Here the CDR3 DNA reads TGTGCCAGTTGCGAAATGGGGTACACTGAAGCTTTCTTT. Translated: CASCEMGYTEAFF.

The rearrangement links TRBV29-1 to TRBJ2-7, with D perhaps TRBD1 or TRBD2 (6 bases each). Germline V gene lookup returns CDR1 SQVTM and CDR2 ANQGSEA. This CDR3 is built from 13 residues. V was trimmed by 6 bases and J by 4 bases, leaving 16 bases between them. Here the CDR3 DNA reads TGCAGCGTGGGGGGCAGGGATAGGTACGAGCAGTACTTC. Translating it yields CSVGGRDRYEQYF.

The rearrangement joins TRBV9 to TRBJ2-7; TRBD2 agrees at 9 bases. V shed 4 bases and J 2 bases; nucleotides not matched to a gene: 4. Germline V gives CDR1 SGDLS, CDR2 YYNGEE. This CDR3 comprises 14 residues. CDR3 amino acids: CASSTGLAPYEQYF. In nucleotides, the CDR3 is TGTGCCAGCAGCACGGGACTAGCCCCCTACGAGCAGTACTTC.

This clone qualifies as medium-sized. This rearrangement joins TRBV28 to TRBJ1-5, with 8 nucleotides matching TRBD1. The CDR3 length is 19 residues. Germline loops: CDR1 MDHEN, CDR2 SYDVKM. Trimming at V came to 2 bases and at J to 0 bases, leaving 12 bases not matched to a gene. This CDR3 is CASSLGGLGTGVSNQPQHF. The DNA of the CDR3 is TGTGCCAGCAGTTTAGGGGGGCTGGGGACAGGAGTTAGCAATCAGCCCCAGCATTTT.

The chain carries TRBV19 and TRBJ1-5; D not resolved. This CDR3 contains 13 residues. The germline V and J ends were trimmed by 4 bases and 3 bases, with 7 bases remaining between them. Germline V gene sequence: CDR1 LNHDA, CDR2 SQIVND (reference sequence). The CDR3 sequence is CASSTQHNQPQHF. The CDR3 nucleotides are TGTGCCAGTAGTACGCAGCACAATCAGCCCCAGCATTTT.

The rearrangement links TRBV5-1 to TRBJ1-2; no firm D call. Trimming removed 0 bases from V and 2 bases from J, with 5 bases in between. The CDR3 sequence is 13 residues long. Germline lookup yields CDR1 SGHRS and CDR2 YFSETQ. CDR3: CASSLGGNYGYTF. CDR3 DNA sequence: TGCGCCAGCAGCTTGGGCGGGAACTATGGCTACACCTTC.

Comment on this clone: Within the sample, other DNA sequences also encode this same CDR3. This chain uses TRBV29-1 with TRBJ2-1, with TRBD1 as a possible D gene (6 bases). This CDR3 has 13 amino acids. Deletions cut 1 base from V and 3 bases from J, with 7 bases between. Per the germline V gene, CDR1 is SQVTM and CDR2 is ANQGSEA. CDR3 sequence: CSVEGTDYNEQFF. CDR3 DNA: TGCAGCGTTGAAGGGACAGACTACAATGAGCAGTTCTTC.

The chain couples TRBV4-1 to TRBJ1-1; unclear D gene. The V gene's germline CDR1 is MGHRA and CDR2 YSYEKL. The CDR3 has 13 amino acids. V was clipped by 1 base and J by 10 bases, with 13 bases between them. CDR3 bases: TGCGCCAGCAGCCAAGCTCCGCTCTCGGGAGCTTTCTTT. Its translation: CASSQAPLSGAFF.

The rearrangement joins TRBV10-1 to TRBJ2-2; TRBD1 matches at 8 bases. Germline assignment: CDR1 WNHNN and CDR2 SYGVQD (reference sequence). This CDR3 is 14 amino acids long. After removal of 6 bases from V and 6 bases from J, the junction contained 6 bases not matched to a gene. Written as DNA, the CDR3 is TGCGCCAGCAGCATGACAGGGGAGGCCGGGGAGCTGTTTTTT. It yields the protein CASSMTGEAGELFF.

This clone has only a few counts. The chain recombines TRBV4-1 with TRBJ1-1; TRBD1 might be the D (6 bases). This CDR3 has 12 amino acids. Between the trimmed V and J ends, which lost 3 bases and 11 bases, there was a span of 13 bases. The germline V gene encodes CDR1 MGHRA and CDR2 YSYEKL. The CDR3 DNA reads TGCGCCAGCAGCCAGGGGGGCATTGATGCTTTCTTT. Translating gives CASSQGGIDAFF.

The chain has TRBV7-9 and TRBJ1-1; D may be TRBD1 (6 bases). The ends were cut back, 5 bases at V and 3 bases at J, with 7 bases in the middle. The CDR3 contains 12 residues. Germline CDR1 reads SEHNR; CDR2 reads FQNEAQ (reference sequence). The CDR3 is CASSAGDTEAFF. The CDR3 bases are TGTGCCAGCAGCGCAGGGGACACTGAAGCTTTCTTT.

The V gene is TRBV2, the J gene TRBJ2-2; 7 nucleotides align to TRBD2. The CDR3 covers 15 residues. Germline CDR1 and CDR2: SNHLY and FYNNEI. V lost 6 bases to trimming and J lost 3 bases; unmatched junction nucleotides: 7. This chain's CDR3 is CASRHSSGDTGELFF. The CDR3 nucleotides are TGTGCCAGCAGGCACTCTAGCGGCGACACCGGGGAGCTGTTTTTT.

The V and J genes are TRBV19 and TRBJ2-7; TRBD1 matches at 9 bases. Germline V CDR1 and CDR2: LNHDA, SQIVND (reference sequence). The CDR3 length is 15 residues. Trimming at V came to 6 bases and at J to 0 bases, leaving 6 bases not matched to a gene. The CDR3 sequence is CASRSLQGASYEQYF. CDR3 coding DNA: TGTGCCAGTAGATCCCTACAGGGGGCCTCCTACGAGCAGTACTTC.

The CDR3 DNA sequence: TGTGCCAGCAGCTCCCTACTGACTAGCGGGGGAGAGCAGTTCTTC. Residues: CASSSLLTSGGEQFF. The V and J genes are TRBV7-9 and TRBJ2-1; TRBD2 matches at 12 bases. The CDR3 is 15 amino acids. J was trimmed by 10 bases and V by 4 bases; bases with no gene match: 8. CDR1 SEHNR and CDR2 FQNEAQ come from the germline V gene (reference sequence).